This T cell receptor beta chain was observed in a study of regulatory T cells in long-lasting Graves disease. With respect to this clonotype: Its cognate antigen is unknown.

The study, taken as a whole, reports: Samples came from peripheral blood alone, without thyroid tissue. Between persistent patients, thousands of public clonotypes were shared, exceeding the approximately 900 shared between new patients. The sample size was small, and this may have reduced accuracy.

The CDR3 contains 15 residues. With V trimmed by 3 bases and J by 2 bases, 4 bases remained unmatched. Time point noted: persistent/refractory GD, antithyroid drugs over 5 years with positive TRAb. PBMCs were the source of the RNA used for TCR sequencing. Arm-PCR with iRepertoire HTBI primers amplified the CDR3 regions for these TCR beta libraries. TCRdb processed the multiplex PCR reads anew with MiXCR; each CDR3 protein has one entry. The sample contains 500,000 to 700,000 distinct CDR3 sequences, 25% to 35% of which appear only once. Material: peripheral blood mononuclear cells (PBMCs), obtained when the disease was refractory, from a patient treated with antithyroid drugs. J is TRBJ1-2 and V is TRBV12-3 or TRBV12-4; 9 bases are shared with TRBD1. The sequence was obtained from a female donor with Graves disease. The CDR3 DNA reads TGTGCCAGCAGTTTGGGGACAGGGCGGAACTATGGCTACACCTTC. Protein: CASSLGTGRNYGYTF.